The clone carrying this T cell receptor beta chain was detected once. Its target is not known. Those who donated were healthy bone marrow donors. Germline V gene sequence: CDR1 SQVTM, CDR2 ANQGSEA. V shed 3 bases and J 0 bases; nucleotides not matched to a gene: 5. The CDR3 runs to 16 residues. The data stem from a study of cytomegalovirus exposure and HLA in healthy donors. The PCR contained 60 Vbeta and 13 Jbeta primers. Libraries were prepared by immunoSEQ multiplex PCR; TCRdb keeps only in-frame clonotypes and omits some of them. This sample has about 160,000 clones, with 70% to 90% found just once. Study results and caveats: Later, TCR association rates were found to vary by HLA locus, highest for DRB1 and lowest for HLA-C. A link between a missense DCLRE1C variant and TCR beta V- and J-gene trimming emerged from a later analysis. Judged likely to be a sequencing artifact was a cluster of highly shared sequence variants.

This clonotype was obtained from a woman in her thirties in good health and CMV-seropositive. The material sequenced was PBMCs. The gene calls are TRBV29-1 and TRBJ2-1, with 10 bases lining up with TRBD2. CDR3 sequence: CSVEDSGGSSYNEQFF. The CDR3 DNA reads TGCAGCGTTGAGGATAGCGGGGGGTCCTCCTACAATGAGCAGTTCTTC.